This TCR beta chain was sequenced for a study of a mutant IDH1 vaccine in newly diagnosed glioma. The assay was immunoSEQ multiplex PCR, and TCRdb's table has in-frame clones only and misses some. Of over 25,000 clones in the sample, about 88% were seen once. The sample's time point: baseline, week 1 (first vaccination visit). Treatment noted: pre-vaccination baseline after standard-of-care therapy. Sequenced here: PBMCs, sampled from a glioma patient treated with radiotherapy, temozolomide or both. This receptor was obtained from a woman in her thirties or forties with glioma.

Written as DNA, the CDR3 is TGTGCCGCAGGACTAGCGGGCTACAATGAGCAGTTCTTC. Its protein product is CAAGLAGYNEQFF. The gene calls are TRBV10-3 and TRBJ2-1, with 11 bases that match TRBD2. This CDR3 has 13 amino acids. After removal of 11 bases from V and 3 bases from J, the junction contained 3 bases not matched to a gene. CDR1 ENHRY and CDR2 SYGVKD come from the germline V gene.